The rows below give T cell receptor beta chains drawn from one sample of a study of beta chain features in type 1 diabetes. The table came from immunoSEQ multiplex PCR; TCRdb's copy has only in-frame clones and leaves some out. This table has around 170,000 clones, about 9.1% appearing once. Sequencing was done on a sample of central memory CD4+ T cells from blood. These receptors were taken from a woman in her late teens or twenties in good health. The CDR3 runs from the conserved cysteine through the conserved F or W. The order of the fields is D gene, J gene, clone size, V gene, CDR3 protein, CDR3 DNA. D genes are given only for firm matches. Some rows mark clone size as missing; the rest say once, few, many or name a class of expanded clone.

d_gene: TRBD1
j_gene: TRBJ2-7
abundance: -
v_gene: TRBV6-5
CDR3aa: CASSLRRQGTYEQYF
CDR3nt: TGTGCCAGCAGTCTACGGCGACAGGGGACCTACGAGCAGTACTTC

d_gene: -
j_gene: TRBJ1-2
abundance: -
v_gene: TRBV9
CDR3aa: CASSGQVANYGYTF
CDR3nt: TGTGCCAGCAGCGGACAGGTCGCTAACTATGGCTACACCTTC

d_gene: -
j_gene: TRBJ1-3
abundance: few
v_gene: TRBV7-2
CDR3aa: CASSPGLVGNTIYF
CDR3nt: TGTGCCAGCAGTCCCGGACTTGTGGGAAACACCATATATTTT

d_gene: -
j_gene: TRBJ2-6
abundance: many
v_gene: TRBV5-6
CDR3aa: CASSPDSRRVLTF
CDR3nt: TGTGCCAGCAGCCCGGACAGTCGGCGCGTCCTGACTTTC

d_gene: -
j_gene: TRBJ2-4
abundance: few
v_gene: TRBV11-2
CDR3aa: CASSLVAGRNIQYF
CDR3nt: TGTGCCAGCAGCTTAGTGGCCGGGAGAAACATTCAGTACTTC

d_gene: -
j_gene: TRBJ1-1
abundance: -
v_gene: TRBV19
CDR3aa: CASSMEGINTEAFF
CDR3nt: TGTGCCAGTAGTATGGAGGGTATTAACACTGAAGCTTTCTTT

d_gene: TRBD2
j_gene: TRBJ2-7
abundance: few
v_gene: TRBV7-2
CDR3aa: CASSWGEGQEQYF
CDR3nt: TGTGCCAGCAGCTGGGGGGAGGGGCAGGAGCAGTACTTC

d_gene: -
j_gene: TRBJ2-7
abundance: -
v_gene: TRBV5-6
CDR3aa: CASSPVSAYEQYF
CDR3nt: TGTGCCAGCAGCCCCGTATCTGCGTACGAGCAGTACTTC

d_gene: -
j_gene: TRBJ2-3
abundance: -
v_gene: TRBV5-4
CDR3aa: CASSLGASTDTQYF
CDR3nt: TGTGCCAGCAGCTTAGGGGCTAGCACAGATACGCAGTATTTT

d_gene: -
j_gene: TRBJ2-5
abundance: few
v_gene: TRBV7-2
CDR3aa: CASSLYGEETQYF
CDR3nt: TGTGCCAGCAGCTTATACGGAGAAGAGACCCAGTACTTC

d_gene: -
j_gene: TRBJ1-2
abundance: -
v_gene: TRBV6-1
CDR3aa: CASMPGEDYGYTF
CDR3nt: TGTGCCAGCATGCCCGGAGAAGACTATGGCTACACCTTC

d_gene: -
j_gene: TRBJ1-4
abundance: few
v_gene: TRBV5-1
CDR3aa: CASSLLGSTNEKLFF
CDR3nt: TGCGCCAGCAGCTTGCTCGGTTCAACTAATGAAAAACTGTTTTTT

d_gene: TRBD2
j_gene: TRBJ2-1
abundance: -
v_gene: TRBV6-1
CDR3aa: CASSEWAASGGAYEQFF
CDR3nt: TGTGCCAGCAGTGAATGGGCCGCTAGCGGGGGGGCATATGAGCAGTTCTTC

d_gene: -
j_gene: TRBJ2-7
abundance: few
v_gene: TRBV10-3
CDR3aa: CAIRKSTGTYEQYF
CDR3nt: TGTGCCATCAGGAAATCAACAGGGACCTACGAGCAGTACTTC

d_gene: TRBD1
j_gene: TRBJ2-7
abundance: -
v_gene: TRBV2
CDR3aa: CASSPGQGSYEQYF
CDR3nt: TGTGCCAGCAGCCCGGGACAGGGCTCCTACGAGCAGTACTTC

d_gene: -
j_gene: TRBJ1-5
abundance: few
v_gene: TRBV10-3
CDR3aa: CAISVDSANQPQHF
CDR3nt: TGTGCCATCAGTGTGGACAGCGCTAATCAGCCCCAGCATTTT

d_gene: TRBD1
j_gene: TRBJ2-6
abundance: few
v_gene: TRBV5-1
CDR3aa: CASRLGTGSSGANVLTF
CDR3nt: TGCGCCAGCAGACTGGGGACAGGCTCCTCTGGGGCCAACGTCCTGACTTTC

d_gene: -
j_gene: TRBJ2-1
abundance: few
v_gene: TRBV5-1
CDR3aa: CASSLGTVQYNEQFF
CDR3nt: TGCGCCAGCAGCTTGGGCACTGTCCAATACAATGAGCAGTTCTTC

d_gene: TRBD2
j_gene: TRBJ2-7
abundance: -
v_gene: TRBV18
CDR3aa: CASSHGLAGRGEQYF
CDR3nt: TGTGCCAGCTCCCATGGACTAGCGGGACGGGGAGAGCAGTACTTC